This TCR beta chain was sequenced for a study of cytomegalovirus exposure and HLA in healthy donors. The length of the CDR3 is 14 residues. The germline V gene has CDR1 LGHNT and CDR2 FRNRAP. Unmatched junction bases numbered 9, after V lost 7 bases and J lost 4 bases. The PCR had 60 Vbeta and 13 Jbeta primers. Sequencing was performed with immunoSEQ multiplex PCR; in TCRdb, only in-frame clones are kept and a portion is missing. The sample includes 160,000 or so clones, approximately 86% of them seen just once. A note on this clone: Its antigen is unidentified.

Study-level results: Roughly uniform depth of sequencing across donors was assumed in presence/absence analyses. Most TCR sequences showed up rarely, but some public TCRs showed up in many donors.

The sequence was obtained from a woman aged 18-29 years in good health and CMV-seronegative. The chain joins TRBV12-5 to TRBJ1-1; 7 positions match TRBD1. The sequenced sample was PBMCs. The CDR3 nucleotides are TGTGCTAGTGCTTCTACAGGGGTGGGCACTGAAGCTTTCTTT. It translates to CASASTGVGTEAFF.